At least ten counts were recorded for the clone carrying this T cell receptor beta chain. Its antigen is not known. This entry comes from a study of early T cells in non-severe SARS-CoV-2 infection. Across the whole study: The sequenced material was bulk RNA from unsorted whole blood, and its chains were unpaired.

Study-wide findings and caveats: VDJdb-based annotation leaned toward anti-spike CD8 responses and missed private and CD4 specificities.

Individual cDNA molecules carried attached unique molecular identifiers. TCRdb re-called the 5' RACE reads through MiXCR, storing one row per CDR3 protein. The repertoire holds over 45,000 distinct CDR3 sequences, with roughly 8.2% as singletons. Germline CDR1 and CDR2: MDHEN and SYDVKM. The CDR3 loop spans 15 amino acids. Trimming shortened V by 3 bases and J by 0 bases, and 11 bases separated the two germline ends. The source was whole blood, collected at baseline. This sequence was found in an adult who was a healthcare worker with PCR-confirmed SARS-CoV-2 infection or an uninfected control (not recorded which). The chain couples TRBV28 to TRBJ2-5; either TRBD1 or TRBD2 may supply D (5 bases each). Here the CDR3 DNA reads TGTGCCAGCAGTTTCGGGGACGGACACCAAGAGACCCAGTACTTC. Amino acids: CASSFGDGHQETQYF.